These 11 T cell receptor beta chains were sequenced from one sample in a study of blood T cell repertoires in COVID-19. TCRdb's table, derived via immunoSEQ multiplex PCR, lists solely in-frame clones and lacks some. In the table there are approximately 94,000 clones, about 77% of which are singletons. Material: peripheral blood. The receptors derive from a man between 65 and 79 years old with active or convalescent COVID-19.

The chain carries TRBV9 and TRBJ2-6; 7 bases match TRBD1. CDR1 and CDR2 (germline): SGDLS, YYNGEE. With V trimmed by 2 bases and J by 5 bases, 4 bases remained unmatched. The CDR3 has 15 residues. Here the CDR3 reads CASSVGTAWANVLTF. CDR3 bases: TGTGCCAGCAGCGTCGGGACAGCATGGGCCAACGTCCTGACTTTC.

The rearrangement joins TRBV24-1 to TRBJ2-1; the match to TRBD2 covers 12 bases. Germline V lookup: CDR1 KGHDR, CDR2 SFDVKD. The V segment lost 4 bases and the J segment 9 bases; nucleotides outside the gene matches: 9. The CDR3 runs to 16 residues. Here the CDR3 DNA reads TGTGCCACCAGTGACGGACTAGCGGGAAAGTTAGTTGAGCAGTTCTTC. Amino acid sequence: CATSDGLAGKLVEQFF.

The chain recombines TRBV7-2 with TRBJ1-5; 9 nucleotides align to TRBD1. Germline assignment: CDR1 SGHTA and CDR2 FQGNSA. This CDR3 region has 14 residues. Germline trimming cut 5 bases from V and 7 bases from J; bases unmatched to any gene: 6. In nucleotides, the CDR3 is TGTGCCAGCAGCCCAAACAGGGGGCTACAGCCCCAGCATTTT. As protein: CASSPNRGLQPQHF.

This clone is medium-sized by share. The chain carries TRBV15 and TRBJ2-7; the D gene is possibly TRBD2 (6 bases). Trimming stripped 0 bases from V and 1 base from J, with 13 bases between. This CDR3 spans 16 amino acids. In germline, CDR1 is LNHNV, CDR2 YYDKDF (reference sequence). The CDR3 region is CATSREGGRISYEQYF. The CDR3 coding sequence is TGTGCCACCAGCAGAGAGGGGGGACGGATTTCCTACGAGCAGTACTTC.

The CDR3 DNA is TGTGCCAGTAGTATAAGGACTAGCGGGGAGCAGTTCTTC. It is translated as CASSIRTSGEQFF. The chain has TRBV19 and TRBJ2-1, with 11 nucleotides matching TRBD2. Germline V gene data show CDR1 as LNHDA and CDR2 as SQIVND (reference sequence). The CDR3 is made up of 13 amino acids. The V and J ends lost 2 bases and 10 bases, in that order; junction bases with no gene match: 1. The whole variable domain, filled in from reference TRBV19 and TRBJ2-1, reads DGGITQSPKYLFRKEGQNVTLSCEQNLNHDAMYWYRQDPGQGLRLIYYSQIVNDFQKGDIAEGYSVSREKKESFPLTVTSAQKNPTAFYLCASSIRTSGEQFFGPGTRLTVL.

Here the CDR3 DNA reads TGCGCCAGCAGCGGCTGGACACCGGAGACCCAGTACTTC. This codes for CASSGWTPETQYF. The genes are TRBV5-1 and TRBJ2-5; maybe TRBD1 (5 bases). The germline gives CDR1 SGHRS, CDR2 YFSETQ. The ends were cut back, 4 bases at V and 5 bases at J, with 12 bases in the middle. The CDR3 sequence is 13 residues long.

CDR3 amino acids: CATQTGQYYGYTF. CDR3 nucleotides: TGTGCCACGCAGACGGGACAGTACTATGGCTACACCTTC. This chain uses TRBV12-3 or TRBV12-4 with TRBJ1-2; 7 bases map to TRBD1. The junction had 8 bases not matched to a gene; V was cut back by 10 bases and J by 3 bases. The CDR3 covers 13 residues.

This clone has only one observation. V and J are TRBV4-2 and TRBJ2-1; 8 bases are a match to TRBD2. Germline V lookup: CDR1 LGHNA, CDR2 YNFKEQ. Germline trimming cut 5 bases from V and 6 bases from J; bases unmatched to any gene: 12. CDR3 length: 16 residues. For the CDR3, the DNA is TGTGCCAGCAGCGGCCCCCTGAGCGGGAGTTTCAATGAGCAGTTCTTC. Translation gives CASSGPLSGSFNEQFF.

The chain is built from TRBV7-2 and TRBJ1-4, with 7 bases fitting TRBD1. Germline V gives CDR1 SGHTA, CDR2 FQGNSA. The V gene end was trimmed by 4 bases and the J gene end by 5 bases; junction bases not matched to a gene: 10. The CDR3 consists of 16 residues. The CDR3, as DNA: TGTGCCAGCAGCTCGAATCTCAGGGGGATAAATGAAAAACTGTTTTTT. It is translated as CASSSNLRGINEKLFF.

The chain couples TRBV6-6 to TRBJ2-1, with 11 bases lining up with TRBD2. The CDR3 totals 15 residues. Germline V lookup: CDR1 MNHNY, CDR2 SVGAGI (reference sequence). V was pared by 6 bases and J by 4 bases, with 5 bases of the junction left unmatched. CDR3 in DNA: TGTGCCAGCAGCGAGACTAGCGGGGCTTACAATGAGCAGTTCTTC. Translated: CASSETSGAYNEQFF.

CDR3 region: CASSQDPSTGFGYTF. In DNA form, the CDR3 reads TGCGCCAGCAGCCAAGACCCCTCGACAGGGTTTGGCTACACCTTC. This chain links TRBV4-1 with TRBJ1-2; 7 bases agree with TRBD1. J gave up 7 bases and V 0 bases, and 8 bases lay outside the gene matches. This CDR3 contains 15 residues. In germline, CDR1 is MGHRA, CDR2 YSYEKL.